These T cell receptor beta chains were read from a single sample in a study of technical replicates of blood from a handful of donors. Repertoires were generated with immunoSEQ multiplex PCR, while TCRdb's copy carries only in-frame clones and drops some. The data show tens of thousands of clones, about 91% seen once. Input material: T cells isolated from PBMCs. All receptors come from a human donor in good health. CDR3s include the opening cysteine and the closing phenylalanine or tryptophan. D genes are given only for firm matches. The size of a clone is reported for some rows only, either as once, few or many, or as a class for expanded clones.

clone size: once; J gene: TRBJ1-4; D gene: TRBD1; V gene: TRBV6-1; CDR3 length: 15; CDR3 DNA: TGTGCCAGCAGTGCAGGGACAGCAACTAATGAAAAACTGTTTTTT; CDR3 protein: CASSAGTATNEKLFF
clone size: -; J gene: TRBJ2-7; D gene: TRBD1; V gene: TRBV28; CDR3 length: 14; CDR3 DNA: TGTGCCAGCAGGACGACAGGGGGTACCTACGAGCAGTACTTC; CDR3 protein: CASRTTGGTYEQYF
clone size: -; J gene: TRBJ1-1; D gene: -; V gene: TRBV5-6; CDR3 length: 16; CDR3 DNA: TGTGCCAGCAGCTTGGATCAGGCTGCTAAGAACACTGAAGCTTTCTTT; CDR3 protein: CASSLDQAAKNTEAFF
clone size: -; J gene: TRBJ1-2; D gene: -; V gene: TRBV30; CDR3 length: 15; CDR3 DNA: TGTGCCTGGAGCACCCTGTGGCAGGGTAGAGGTGGCTACACCTTC; CDR3 protein: CAWSTLWQGRGGYTF
clone size: once; J gene: TRBJ2-7; D gene: TRBD1; V gene: TRBV27; CDR3 length: 10; CDR3 DNA: TGTGCCAGCGGACCGGGACAGGGTTTATTC; CDR3 protein: CASGPGQGLF
clone size: -; J gene: TRBJ1-5; D gene: -; V gene: TRBV10-2; CDR3 length: 15; CDR3 DNA: TGCGCCAGCAGTGATGGGGCTACAGGGAATCAGCCCCAGCATTTT; CDR3 protein: CASSDGATGNQPQHF
clone size: -; J gene: TRBJ1-1; D gene: TRBD1; V gene: TRBV19; CDR3 length: 13; CDR3 DNA: TGTGCCAGTAAACCAGGGGGGTGGACTGAAGCTTTCTTT; CDR3 protein: CASKPGGWTEAFF
clone size: -; J gene: TRBJ1-4; D gene: -; V gene: TRBV7-9; CDR3 length: 16; CDR3 DNA: TGTGCCAGCAGCCCACGGACAGCCCCAACTAATGAAAAACTGTTTTTT; CDR3 protein: CASSPRTAPTNEKLFF
clone size: -; J gene: TRBJ2-7; D gene: -; V gene: TRBV5-4; CDR3 length: 15; CDR3 DNA: TGTGCCAGCAGCTTGGACCCGTCGGTTCCCGGCGAGCAGTACTTC; CDR3 protein: CASSLDPSVPGEQYF
clone size: -; J gene: TRBJ2-7; D gene: TRBD2; V gene: TRBV9; CDR3 length: 15; CDR3 DNA: TGTGCCAGCAGCGTAGGGGGCGGGGGGACCTACGAGCAGTACTTC; CDR3 protein: CASSVGGGGTYEQYF
clone size: -; J gene: TRBJ2-5; D gene: -; V gene: TRBV18; CDR3 length: 13; CDR3 DNA: TGTGCCAGCTCACGGTATAGCCAAGAGACCCAGTACTTC; CDR3 protein: CASSRYSQETQYF
clone size: -; J gene: TRBJ1-4; D gene: -; V gene: TRBV6-1; CDR3 length: 14; CDR3 DNA: TGTGCCAGCAGTGATCGGGGGGGGAGTGAAAAACTGTTTTTT; CDR3 protein: CASSDRGGSEKLFF
clone size: -; J gene: TRBJ2-1; D gene: TRBD2; V gene: TRBV10-1; CDR3 length: 15; CDR3 DNA: TGCGCCAGCAGCTCGCTAGCGGGGGGCTACAATGAGCAGTTCTTC; CDR3 protein: CASSSLAGGYNEQFF
clone size: -; J gene: TRBJ2-3; D gene: TRBD2; V gene: TRBV18; CDR3 length: 14; CDR3 DNA: TGTGCCAGCTCCGCAGCGGGAGCAGGCGATACGCAGTATTTT; CDR3 protein: CASSAAGAGDTQYF
clone size: -; J gene: TRBJ2-7; D gene: -; V gene: TRBV7-9; CDR3 length: 13; CDR3 DNA: TGTGCCAGCAGCTTACACAGGGCCTACGAGCAGTACTTC; CDR3 protein: CASSLHRAYEQYF
clone size: -; J gene: TRBJ2-7; D gene: TRBD2; V gene: TRBV15; CDR3 length: 15; CDR3 DNA: TGTGCCACCAGCCCAACGGACGGGAGGGCCCTTGTGCAGTACTTC; CDR3 protein: CATSPTDGRALVQYF
clone size: -; J gene: TRBJ2-3; D gene: -; V gene: TRBV11-1; CDR3 length: 15; CDR3 DNA: TGTGCCAGCAGCTTAGACGGGGTTAGCACAGATACGCAGTATTTT; CDR3 protein: CASSLDGVSTDTQYF
clone size: -; J gene: TRBJ2-7; D gene: TRBD1; V gene: TRBV7-9; CDR3 length: 14; CDR3 DNA: TGTGCCAGCAGCAGACCCGCGACAGGGTTCGAGCAGTACTTC; CDR3 protein: CASSRPATGFEQYF
clone size: -; J gene: TRBJ2-2; D gene: TRBD1; V gene: TRBV10-2; CDR3 length: 20; CDR3 DNA: TGCGCCAGCAGTGGGAGAGGCTCCGGGACTAGACAGGGGGCAACCGGGGAGCTGTTTTTT; CDR3 protein: CASSGRGSGTRQGATGELFF
clone size: -; J gene: TRBJ2-1; D gene: -; V gene: TRBV5-6; CDR3 length: 19; CDR3 DNA: TGTGCCAGCAGCTTGGATACAGGATTGACCATAAGCTCCTACAATGAGCAGTTCTTC; CDR3 protein: CASSLDTGLTISSYNEQFF
clone size: -; J gene: TRBJ1-5; D gene: -; V gene: TRBV28; CDR3 length: 14; CDR3 DNA: TGTGCCAGCAAGCCCAGGGTATCCGGTCAGCCCCAGCATTTT; CDR3 protein: CASKPRVSGQPQHF
clone size: -; J gene: TRBJ2-7; D gene: -; V gene: TRBV18; CDR3 length: 19; CDR3 DNA: TGTGCCAGCTCACCACCCCCCGGGTTGGGCAGGGAGGCTTACTACGAGCAGTACTTC; CDR3 protein: CASSPPPGLGREAYYEQYF
clone size: -; J gene: TRBJ1-1; D gene: TRBD1; V gene: TRBV5-4; CDR3 length: 13; CDR3 DNA: TGTGCCAGCAGCTTCCAGGGGGACACTGAAGCTTTCTTT; CDR3 protein: CASSFQGDTEAFF
clone size: -; J gene: TRBJ1-2; D gene: -; V gene: TRBV19; CDR3 length: 13; CDR3 DNA: TGTGCCAGTAGTACACCGGGGTCGGGTGGCTACACCTTC; CDR3 protein: CASSTPGSGGYTF
clone size: -; J gene: TRBJ2-7; D gene: -; V gene: TRBV13; CDR3 length: 15; CDR3 DNA: TGTGCCAGCAGCCGAACCCCGGGACAAGGCTACGAGCAGTACTTC; CDR3 protein: CASSRTPGQGYEQYF
clone size: -; J gene: TRBJ2-3; D gene: -; V gene: TRBV6-1; CDR3 length: 16; CDR3 DNA: TGTGCCAGCAGTGAAGCGAGCTTTTCTAGCACAGATACGCAGTATTTT; CDR3 protein: CASSEASFSSTDTQYF
clone size: -; J gene: TRBJ2-3; D gene: TRBD2; V gene: TRBV10-2; CDR3 length: 16; CDR3 DNA: TGCGCCAGCAGCAGACTAGCGGGGAGCACCGGCGATACGCAGTATTTT; CDR3 protein: CASSRLAGSTGDTQYF